Listed below are T cell receptor beta chains from one sample, sequenced in a study of regulatory T cells in long-lasting Graves disease. Each CDR3 protein gets one entry after TCRdb re-called the multiplex PCR reads with MiXCR. The sample gives 390,000 or so distinct CDR3 sequences, 20% to 25% of which show up once; roughly a quarter is in the top ten. The sample here was peripheral blood mononuclear cells (PBMCs), taken when the disease was refractory, from a patient treated with antithyroid drugs. These receptors were obtained from a woman in her thirties or forties with Graves disease. The CDR3 runs from the conserved cysteine through the conserved F or W. Fields, in order: J gene, D gene, V gene, clone size, CDR3 DNA, CDR3 protein. The D gene is left open where the match is weak. Size is stated for part of the rows, as once, few or many counts, or as a class when the clone is expanded.

TRBJ1-2	.	TRBV2	many	TGTGCCAGCAGTGTAGAGGGTATAGCATGGGGCTACACCTTC	CASSVEGIAWGYTF
TRBJ1-5	.	TRBV29-1	many	TGCAGCGTTGTTCTGAGGGATAATCAGCCCCAGCATTTT	CSVVLRDNQPQHF
TRBJ2-7	TRBD1	TRBV3-1	few	TGTGCCAGCAGCCAAACACCCGGGACAGGGATAGCCTACGAGCAGTACTTC	CASSQTPGTGIAYEQYF
TRBJ2-7	.	TRBV13	many	TGTGCCAGCAGCTCCCTAAGGAGCGAGCAGTACTTC	CASSSLRSEQYF
TRBJ1-2	.	TRBV19	many	TGTGCCAGCCAATGGGGCTATGGCTACACCTTC	CASQWGYGYTF
TRBJ2-2	TRBD1	TRBV28	many	TGTTCCTCGACAGGGATTGGCACCGGGGAGCTGTTTTTT	CSSTGIGTGELFF
TRBJ2-7	TRBD2	TRBV20-1	many	TGCAGTGCTAGTGTAGCGGGTAGGACGTACGAGCAGTACTTC	CSASVAGRTYEQYF
TRBJ1-5	TRBD1	TRBV6-1	many	TGTGCCAGCAGTGAATCGACAGGGGCTTTGAATCAGCCCCAGCATTTT	CASSESTGALNQPQHF
TRBJ2-6	.	TRBV28	many	TGTGCCAGCAGTTTAGCTCCCGGGGGCGAAGGGGCCAACGTCCTGACTTTC	CASSLAPGGEGANVLTF
TRBJ2-7	TRBD2	TRBV10-2	.	TGCGCCGGCAGGGTTAGACTAGCGGGGGCTGGCGAGCAGTACTTC	CAGRVRLAGAGEQYF
TRBJ2-2	.	TRBV9	.	TGTGCCAGCAGCGTAGGCCAGGGTAACACCGGGGAGCTGTTTTTT	CASSVGQGNTGELFF
TRBJ2-1	TRBD2	TRBV20-1	.	TGCAGTGCTCCCGTGGGCGGGAGGGAGAATGAGCAGTTCTTC	CSAPVGGRENEQFF
TRBJ1-6	.	TRBV6-1	many	TGTGCCAGCAGTGGAACGAGGGGGTCGTTAACCTCCTATAATTCACCCCTCCACTTT	CASSGTRGSLTSYNSPLHF
TRBJ2-7	TRBD2	TRBV28	many	TGTGCCAGCAGTTTTCGAGCGGGAGTCTCCTACGAGCAGTACTTC	CASSFRAGVSYEQYF
TRBJ2-5	.	TRBV5-1	few	TGCGCCAGCAGCGCGGACCTTGAGACCCAGTACTTC	CASSADLETQYF
TRBJ1-5	.	TRBV6-1	.	TGTGCCAGCGGTCTGGGTCGGCGGCCCGATCAGCCCCAGCATTTT	CASGLGRRPDQPQHF
TRBJ2-5	.	TRBV29-1	many	TGCAGCGAGGGGGTCACACAAGAGACCCAGTACTTC	CSEGVTQETQYF
TRBJ2-1	TRBD2	TRBV28	.	TGTGCCAGCAGATTAGCGGGAGGCTACAATGAGCAGTTCTTC	CASRLAGGYNEQFF
TRBJ1-2	.	TRBV18	.	TGTGCCAGCGCCCCCCTGGGGCGGGATGGCTACACCTTC	CASAPLGRDGYTF
TRBJ1-1	TRBD1	TRBV9	few	TGTGCCAGCAGCCCGCTGGGACAGATGAACACTGAAGCTTTCTTT	CASSPLGQMNTEAFF
TRBJ2-7	TRBD1	TRBV9	few	TGTGCCAGCAGCATGAGCGCCGGGACAGGGAATTTATACGAGCAGTACTTC	CASSMSAGTGNLYEQYF
TRBJ2-2	.	TRBV28	many	TGTGCCAGCCTTAACAGACTCAACACCGGGGAGCTGTTTTTT	CASLNRLNTGELFF
TRBJ1-1	TRBD1	TRBV6-1	.	TGTGCCAGCCTCGACAGGGGTTACACTGAAGCTTTCTTT	CASLDRGYTEAFF
TRBJ2-7	TRBD2	TRBV5-1	many	TGCGCCAGCAGCCGGACTAGCATCGGCGAGCAGTACTTC	CASSRTSIGEQYF
TRBJ2-5	.	TRBV12-3/TRBV12-4	many	TGTGCCAGCAGTCCATATGGCGGGATGTACCAAGAGACCCAGTACTTC	CASSPYGGMYQETQYF
TRBJ1-4	TRBD1	TRBV5-4	.	TGTGCCAGCAGCGAAGGGGACAGGGGGTCTAATGAAAAACTGTTTTTT	CASSEGDRGSNEKLFF
TRBJ1-5	.	TRBV2	few	TGTGCCAGCAGTGGAGTTTCAGGGTATAGCAATCAGCCCCAGCATTTT	CASSGVSGYSNQPQHF
TRBJ1-4	TRBD1	TRBV20-1	many	TGCAGTGCTAGAGCCCAGGGGGCAAATAATGAAAAACTGTTTTTT	CSARAQGANNEKLFF
TRBJ2-7	.	TRBV6-1	many	TGTGCCAGCAGTGAAGAGGGGTCCTATCCTTACGAGCAGTACTTC	CASSEEGSYPYEQYF
TRBJ2-1	TRBD2	TRBV28	few	TGTGCCAGCAGTTTATTCCCTAGCGGGGCAATTTACAATGAGCAGTTCTTC	CASSLFPSGAIYNEQFF
TRBJ2-4	TRBD2	TRBV19	few	TGTGCCAGTAGTACGACTAGCGGAACTCAAAACATTCAGTACTTC	CASSTTSGTQNIQYF
TRBJ2-4	.	TRBV6-1	.	TGTGCCAGCAGTGATCTTAAAGGGAACATTCAGTACTTC	CASSDLKGNIQYF
TRBJ2-1	TRBD2	TRBV7-6	.	TGTGCCAGCAGCTTAGTTTCTAGCGGGAGTTGGAATGAGCAGTTCTTC	CASSLVSSGSWNEQFF
TRBJ2-3	.	TRBV11-2	few	TGTGCCAGCAGCTTAGGGGCGCGGGATACGCAGTATTTT	CASSLGARDTQYF
TRBJ2-7	.	TRBV6-1	.	TGTGCCAGGAAAGCCGGGAACGCCTACGAGCAGTACTTC	CARKAGNAYEQYF
TRBJ2-3	TRBD2	TRBV12-3/TRBV12-4	.	TGTGCCAGCAGCCCCGGGACTAGCGGTACCGGTTGGTATTTT	CASSPGTSGTGWYF
TRBJ1-2	.	TRBV4-1	.	TGCGCCAGCAGCAGAGTAGGGGGAGGCTACACCTTC	CASSRVGGGYTF
TRBJ1-5	.	TRBV30	.	TGTGCCTGGAGTAGCGGTTACAATCAGCCCCAGCATTTT	CAWSSGYNQPQHF
TRBJ1-5	.	TRBV6-2/TRBV6-3	many	TGTGCCAGCAGGCAGCATAGTCTCAATCAGCCCCAGCATTTT	CASRQHSLNQPQHF
TRBJ1-5	TRBD1	TRBV6-2/TRBV6-3	many	TGTGCCAGCAGTGGAGGGCAGGGGGATCGGAATCAGCCCCAGCATTTT	CASSGGQGDRNQPQHF
TRBJ1-5	.	TRBV27	many	TGTGCCAGCAGTGCCCTAAGGGGTGTCAATCAGCCCCAGCATTTT	CASSALRGVNQPQHF
TRBJ1-1	TRBD1	TRBV5-4	.	TGTGCCAGCAGTTTTGACAGGGCGGCTACTGAAGCTTTCTTT	CASSFDRAATEAFF
TRBJ2-7	.	TRBV6-5	many	TGTGCCAGCAGTTACGGTACGGAGAAAGGATGGGGGGAGCAGTACTTC	CASSYGTEKGWGEQYF
TRBJ1-3	TRBD1	TRBV12-3/TRBV12-4	many	TGTGCCAGCACCACAGGGGGCTCTGGAAACACCATATATTTT	CASTTGGSGNTIYF
TRBJ1-1	.	TRBV18	few	TGTGCCAGCTCAGACTTTCCGAACACTGAAGCTTTCTTT	CASSDFPNTEAFF
TRBJ1-5	TRBD1	TRBV20-1	many	TGCAGTGCGGTAGGACAGGGTGGTCAGCCCCAGCATTTT	CSAVGQGGQPQHF
TRBJ2-7	TRBD1	TRBV5-1	.	TGCGCCAGCAGCATTCAGCGACAGGGGCTATCCTACGAGCAGTACTTC	CASSIQRQGLSYEQYF
TRBJ1-5	.	TRBV4-1	.	TGCGCCAGCAGCCAAGTCCCGGGAGATCAGCCCCAGCATTTT	CASSQVPGDQPQHF
TRBJ1-1	.	TRBV6-1	few	TGTGCCAGCAGTCTGAAGATAGACAGCATGAACACTGAAGCTTTCTTT	CASSLKIDSMNTEAFF
TRBJ2-7	.	TRBV27	few	TGTGCCAGCAGTTTACGACCGAGGTTTCTCGAGCAGTACTTC	CASSLRPRFLEQYF
TRBJ2-1	.	TRBV12-3/TRBV12-4	.	TGTGCCAGCAGTTTGGATATTGGGTACAATGAGCAGTTCTTC	CASSLDIGYNEQFF
TRBJ2-5	TRBD2	TRBV6-1	.	TGTGCCAGCAGCCCGCTTTTCGGGGGGACTAGCGGGAGTTGGCAAGAGACCCAGTACTTC	CASSPLFGGTSGSWQETQYF
TRBJ2-5	TRBD1	TRBV27	many	TGTGCCAGCAGTTCCTCATTCGGGGACAGATTTAGGGTAGAGACCCAGTACTTC	CASSSSFGDRFRVETQYF